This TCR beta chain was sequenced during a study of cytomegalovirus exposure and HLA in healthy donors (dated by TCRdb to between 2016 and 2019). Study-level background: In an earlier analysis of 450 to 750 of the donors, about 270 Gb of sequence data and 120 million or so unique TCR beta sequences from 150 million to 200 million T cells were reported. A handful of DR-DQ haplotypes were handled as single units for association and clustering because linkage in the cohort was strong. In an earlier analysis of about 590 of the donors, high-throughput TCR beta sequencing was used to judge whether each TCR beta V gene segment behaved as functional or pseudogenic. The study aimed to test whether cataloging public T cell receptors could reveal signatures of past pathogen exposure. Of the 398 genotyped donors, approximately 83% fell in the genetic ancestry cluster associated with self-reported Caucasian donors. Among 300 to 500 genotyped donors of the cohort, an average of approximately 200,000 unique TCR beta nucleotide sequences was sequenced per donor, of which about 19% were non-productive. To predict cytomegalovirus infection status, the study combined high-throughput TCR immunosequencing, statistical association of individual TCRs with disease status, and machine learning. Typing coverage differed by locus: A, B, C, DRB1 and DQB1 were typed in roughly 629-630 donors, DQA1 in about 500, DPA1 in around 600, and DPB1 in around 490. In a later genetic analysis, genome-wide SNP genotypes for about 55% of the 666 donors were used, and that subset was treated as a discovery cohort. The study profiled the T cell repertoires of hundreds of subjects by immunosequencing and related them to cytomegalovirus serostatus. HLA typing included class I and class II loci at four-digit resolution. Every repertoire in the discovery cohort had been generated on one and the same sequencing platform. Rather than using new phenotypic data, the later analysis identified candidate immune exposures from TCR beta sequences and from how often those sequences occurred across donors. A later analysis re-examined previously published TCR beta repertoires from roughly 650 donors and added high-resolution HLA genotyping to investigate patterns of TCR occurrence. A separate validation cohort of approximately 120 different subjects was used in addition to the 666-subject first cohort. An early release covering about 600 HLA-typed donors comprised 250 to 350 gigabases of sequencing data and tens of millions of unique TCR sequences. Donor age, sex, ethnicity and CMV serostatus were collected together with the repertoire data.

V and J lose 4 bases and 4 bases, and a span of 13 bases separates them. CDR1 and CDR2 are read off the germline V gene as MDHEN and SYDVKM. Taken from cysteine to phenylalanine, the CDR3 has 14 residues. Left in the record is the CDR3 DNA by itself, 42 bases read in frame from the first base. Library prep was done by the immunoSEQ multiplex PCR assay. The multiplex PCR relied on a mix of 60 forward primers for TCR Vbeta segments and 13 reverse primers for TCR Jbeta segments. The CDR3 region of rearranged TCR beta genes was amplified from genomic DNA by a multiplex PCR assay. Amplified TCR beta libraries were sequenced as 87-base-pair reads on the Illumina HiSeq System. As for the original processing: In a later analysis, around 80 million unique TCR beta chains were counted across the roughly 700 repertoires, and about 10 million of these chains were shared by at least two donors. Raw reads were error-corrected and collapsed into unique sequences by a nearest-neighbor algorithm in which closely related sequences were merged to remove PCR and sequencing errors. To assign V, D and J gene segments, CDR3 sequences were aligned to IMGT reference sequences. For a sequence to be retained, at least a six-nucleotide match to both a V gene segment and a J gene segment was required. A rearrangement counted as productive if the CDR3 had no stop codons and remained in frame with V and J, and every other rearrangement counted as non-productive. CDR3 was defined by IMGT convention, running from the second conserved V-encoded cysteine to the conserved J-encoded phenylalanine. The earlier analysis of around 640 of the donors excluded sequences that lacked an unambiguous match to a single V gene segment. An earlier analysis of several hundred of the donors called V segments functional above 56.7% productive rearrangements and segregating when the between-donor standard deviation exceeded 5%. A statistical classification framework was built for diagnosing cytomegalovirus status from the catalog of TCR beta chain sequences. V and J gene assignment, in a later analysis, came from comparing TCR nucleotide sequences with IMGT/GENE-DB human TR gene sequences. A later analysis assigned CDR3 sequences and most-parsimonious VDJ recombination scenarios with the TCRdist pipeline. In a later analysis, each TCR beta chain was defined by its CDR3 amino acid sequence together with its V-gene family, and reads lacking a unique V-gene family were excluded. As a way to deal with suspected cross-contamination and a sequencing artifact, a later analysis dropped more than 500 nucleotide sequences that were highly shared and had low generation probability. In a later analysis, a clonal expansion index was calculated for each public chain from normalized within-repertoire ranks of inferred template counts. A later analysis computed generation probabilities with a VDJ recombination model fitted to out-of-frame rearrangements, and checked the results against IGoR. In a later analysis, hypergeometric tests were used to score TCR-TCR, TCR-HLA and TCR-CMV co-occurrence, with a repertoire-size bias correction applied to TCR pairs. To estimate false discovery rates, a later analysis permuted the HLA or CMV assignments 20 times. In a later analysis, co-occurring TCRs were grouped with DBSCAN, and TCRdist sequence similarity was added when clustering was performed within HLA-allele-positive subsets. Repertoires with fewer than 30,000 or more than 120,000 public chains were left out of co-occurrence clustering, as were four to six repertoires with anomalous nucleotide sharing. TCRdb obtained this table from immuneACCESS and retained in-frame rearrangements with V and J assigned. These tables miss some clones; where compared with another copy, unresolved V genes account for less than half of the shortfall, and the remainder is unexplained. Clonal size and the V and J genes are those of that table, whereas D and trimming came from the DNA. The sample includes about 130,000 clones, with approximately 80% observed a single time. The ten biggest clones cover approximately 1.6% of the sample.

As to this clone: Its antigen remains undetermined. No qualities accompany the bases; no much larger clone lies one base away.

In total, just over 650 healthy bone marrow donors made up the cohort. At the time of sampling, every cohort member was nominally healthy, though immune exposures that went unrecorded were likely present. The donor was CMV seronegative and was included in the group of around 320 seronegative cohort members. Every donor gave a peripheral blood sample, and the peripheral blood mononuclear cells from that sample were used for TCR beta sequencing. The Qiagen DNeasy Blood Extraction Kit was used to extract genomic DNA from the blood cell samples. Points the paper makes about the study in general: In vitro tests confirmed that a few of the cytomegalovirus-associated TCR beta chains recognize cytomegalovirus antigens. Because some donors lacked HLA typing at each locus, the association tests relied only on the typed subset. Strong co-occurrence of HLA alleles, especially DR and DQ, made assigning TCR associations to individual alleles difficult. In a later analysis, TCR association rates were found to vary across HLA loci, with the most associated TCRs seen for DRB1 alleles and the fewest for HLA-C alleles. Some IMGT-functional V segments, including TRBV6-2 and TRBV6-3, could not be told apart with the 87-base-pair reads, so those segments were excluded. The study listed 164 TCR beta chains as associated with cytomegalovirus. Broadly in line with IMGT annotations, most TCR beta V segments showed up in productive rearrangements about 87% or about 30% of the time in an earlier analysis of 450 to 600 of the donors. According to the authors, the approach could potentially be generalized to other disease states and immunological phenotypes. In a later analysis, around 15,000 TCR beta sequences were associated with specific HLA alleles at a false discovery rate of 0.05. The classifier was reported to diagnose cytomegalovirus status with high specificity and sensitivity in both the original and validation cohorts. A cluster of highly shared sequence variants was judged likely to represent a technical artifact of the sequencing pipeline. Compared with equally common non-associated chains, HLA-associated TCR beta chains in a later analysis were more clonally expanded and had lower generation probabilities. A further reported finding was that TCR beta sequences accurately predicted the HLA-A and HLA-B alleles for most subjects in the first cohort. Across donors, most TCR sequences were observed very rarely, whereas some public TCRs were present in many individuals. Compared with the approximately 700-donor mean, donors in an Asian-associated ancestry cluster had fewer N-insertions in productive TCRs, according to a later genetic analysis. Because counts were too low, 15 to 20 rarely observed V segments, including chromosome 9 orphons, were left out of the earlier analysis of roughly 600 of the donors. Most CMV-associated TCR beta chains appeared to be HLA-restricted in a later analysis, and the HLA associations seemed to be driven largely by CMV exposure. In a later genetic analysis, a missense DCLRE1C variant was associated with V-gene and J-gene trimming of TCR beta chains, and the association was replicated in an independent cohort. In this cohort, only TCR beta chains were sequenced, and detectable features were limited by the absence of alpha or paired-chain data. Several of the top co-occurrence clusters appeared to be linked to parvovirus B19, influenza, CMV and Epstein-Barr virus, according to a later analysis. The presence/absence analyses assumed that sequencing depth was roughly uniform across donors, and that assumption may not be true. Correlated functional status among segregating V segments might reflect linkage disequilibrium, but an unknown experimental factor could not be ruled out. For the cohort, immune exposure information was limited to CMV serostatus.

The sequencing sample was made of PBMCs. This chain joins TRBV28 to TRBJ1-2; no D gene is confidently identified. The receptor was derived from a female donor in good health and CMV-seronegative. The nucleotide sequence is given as TGTGCCAGCAGTTCCGGACCTGGAGGCTATGGCTACACCTTC. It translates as CASSSGPGGYGYTF.